Each of the 10 T cell receptor beta chains below was sequenced from the same sample in a study of blood T cell repertoires in COVID-19. Libraries were prepared by immunoSEQ multiplex PCR; TCRdb keeps only in-frame clonotypes and omits some of them. The table shows about 210,000 clones, with roughly 85% occurring only once. The sample consisted of PBMCs or T cells enriched from blood (not recorded which). The receptors originated from a woman aged 40-49 years with acute COVID-19.

This clone showed up just a few times. This chain's CDR3 is CASSFLAGRGTGELFF. Written as DNA, the CDR3 is TGTGCCAGCAGTTTCCTCGCGGGACGGGGCACCGGGGAGCTGTTTTTT. The chain couples TRBV28 to TRBJ2-2, with D tentatively TRBD2 (6 bases). Germline loops: CDR1 MDHEN, CDR2 SYDVKM. This CDR3 has 16 amino acids. The V gene lost 3 bases and the J gene lost 4 bases, with 15 bases spanning the gap.

This clone has a handful of counts. The gene calls are TRBV10-2 and TRBJ2-1; weak D call: TRBD1 (6 bases). The germline V gene encodes CDR1 WSHSY and CDR2 SAAADI. Trimming stripped 7 bases from V and 7 bases from J, with 8 bases between. The CDR3 is 11 residues long. In DNA form, the CDR3 reads TGCGCCAGCAAGGGGGAGAATGAGCAGTTCTTC. Translated: CASKGENEQFF.

The rearrangement joins TRBV7-9 to TRBJ1-4; D unresolved. CDR3 size: 15 residues. Germline assignment: CDR1 SEHNR and CDR2 FQNEAQ (reference sequence). Trimming stripped 5 bases from V and 3 bases from J, with 13 bases between. CDR3 region: CASSPPAGANEKLFF. DNA for the CDR3: TGTGCCAGCAGCCCCCCCGCCGGGGCTAATGAAAAACTGTTTTTT.

DNA for the CDR3: TGTGCCAGCAGCGTAGGACTAGAAGCGCGCTACGAGCAGTACTTC. It encodes CASSVGLEARYEQYF. The chain has TRBV9 and TRBJ2-7, with D maybe TRBD2 (6 bases). V was pared by 0 bases and J by 3 bases, with 13 bases between. Germline CDR1 reads SGDLS; CDR2 reads YYNGEE. This CDR3 contains 15 residues.

The DNA of the CDR3 is TGTGCCAGCAACGCCGGGACAGGGGATAATTCACCCCTCCACTTT. Translated: CASNAGTGDNSPLHF. V and J are TRBV16 and TRBJ1-6; 10 positions agree with TRBD1. From germline, CDR1 is KGHSY and CDR2 FQNENV. The J segment lost 5 bases and the V segment lost 7 bases, leaving 5 bases of the junction unmatched. The CDR3 length is 15 residues.

This sequence joins TRBV6-4 and TRBJ2-1, with D possibly TRBD2 on 6 matching bases. This CDR3 contains 13 residues. CDR1 is MRHNA, CDR2 SNTAGT, per germline. V dropped 6 bases and J dropped 10 bases, with 16 bases sitting between them. CDR3 sequence: CASSQEEGGEQFF. For the CDR3, the DNA is TGTGCCAGCAGCCAGGAAGAGGGAGGAGAGCAGTTCTTC.

The V call is TRBV28, the J call TRBJ1-4; maybe TRBD1 (6 bases). The CDR3 runs to 17 residues. Trimming removed 4 bases from V and 4 bases from J, with 19 bases in between. From germline, CDR1 is MDHEN and CDR2 SYDVKM. The DNA for the CDR3 is TGTGCCAGCAGTTCCCTCTTTTCCGGGACAAGTAATGAAAAACTGTTTTTT. Amino acid sequence: CASSSLFSGTSNEKLFF.

The rearrangement joins TRBV9 to TRBJ2-3; perhaps TRBD2 as D (6 bases). Germline assignment: CDR1 SGDLS and CDR2 YYNGEE. Trimming removed 1 base at V and 5 bases at J, with 11 bases between. The CDR3 runs 14 residues. As DNA, the CDR3 is TGTGCCAGCAGCGTAATAGGGACTGGAGATACGCAGTATTTT. Amino acid sequence: CASSVIGTGDTQYF.

J is TRBJ2-1 and V is TRBV4-1, with 8 bases lining up with TRBD2. V was pared by 0 bases and J by 1 base, with 20 bases of the junction left unmatched. There are 22 residues in the CDR3. CDR1 and CDR2 from the germline V gene are MGHRA and YSYEKL. The CDR3 sequence: CASSQDYVRVKTGGGSYNEQFF. The CDR3 DNA is TGCGCCAGCAGCCAAGATTACGTGCGGGTGAAAACGGGAGGGGGATCCTACAATGAGCAGTTCTTC.

The V gene is TRBV7-2, the J gene TRBJ1-1; the D gene is possibly TRBD1 (5 bases). Germline CDR1 reads SGHTA; CDR2 reads FQGNSA. This CDR3 is 16 amino acids long. Between the trimmed V and J ends, which lost 6 bases and 1 base, there was a span of 18 bases. This chain's CDR3 is CASRQLRGRQNTEAFF. In DNA form, the CDR3 reads TGTGCCAGCAGACAGCTAAGGGGCAGACAGAACACTGAAGCTTTCTTT.